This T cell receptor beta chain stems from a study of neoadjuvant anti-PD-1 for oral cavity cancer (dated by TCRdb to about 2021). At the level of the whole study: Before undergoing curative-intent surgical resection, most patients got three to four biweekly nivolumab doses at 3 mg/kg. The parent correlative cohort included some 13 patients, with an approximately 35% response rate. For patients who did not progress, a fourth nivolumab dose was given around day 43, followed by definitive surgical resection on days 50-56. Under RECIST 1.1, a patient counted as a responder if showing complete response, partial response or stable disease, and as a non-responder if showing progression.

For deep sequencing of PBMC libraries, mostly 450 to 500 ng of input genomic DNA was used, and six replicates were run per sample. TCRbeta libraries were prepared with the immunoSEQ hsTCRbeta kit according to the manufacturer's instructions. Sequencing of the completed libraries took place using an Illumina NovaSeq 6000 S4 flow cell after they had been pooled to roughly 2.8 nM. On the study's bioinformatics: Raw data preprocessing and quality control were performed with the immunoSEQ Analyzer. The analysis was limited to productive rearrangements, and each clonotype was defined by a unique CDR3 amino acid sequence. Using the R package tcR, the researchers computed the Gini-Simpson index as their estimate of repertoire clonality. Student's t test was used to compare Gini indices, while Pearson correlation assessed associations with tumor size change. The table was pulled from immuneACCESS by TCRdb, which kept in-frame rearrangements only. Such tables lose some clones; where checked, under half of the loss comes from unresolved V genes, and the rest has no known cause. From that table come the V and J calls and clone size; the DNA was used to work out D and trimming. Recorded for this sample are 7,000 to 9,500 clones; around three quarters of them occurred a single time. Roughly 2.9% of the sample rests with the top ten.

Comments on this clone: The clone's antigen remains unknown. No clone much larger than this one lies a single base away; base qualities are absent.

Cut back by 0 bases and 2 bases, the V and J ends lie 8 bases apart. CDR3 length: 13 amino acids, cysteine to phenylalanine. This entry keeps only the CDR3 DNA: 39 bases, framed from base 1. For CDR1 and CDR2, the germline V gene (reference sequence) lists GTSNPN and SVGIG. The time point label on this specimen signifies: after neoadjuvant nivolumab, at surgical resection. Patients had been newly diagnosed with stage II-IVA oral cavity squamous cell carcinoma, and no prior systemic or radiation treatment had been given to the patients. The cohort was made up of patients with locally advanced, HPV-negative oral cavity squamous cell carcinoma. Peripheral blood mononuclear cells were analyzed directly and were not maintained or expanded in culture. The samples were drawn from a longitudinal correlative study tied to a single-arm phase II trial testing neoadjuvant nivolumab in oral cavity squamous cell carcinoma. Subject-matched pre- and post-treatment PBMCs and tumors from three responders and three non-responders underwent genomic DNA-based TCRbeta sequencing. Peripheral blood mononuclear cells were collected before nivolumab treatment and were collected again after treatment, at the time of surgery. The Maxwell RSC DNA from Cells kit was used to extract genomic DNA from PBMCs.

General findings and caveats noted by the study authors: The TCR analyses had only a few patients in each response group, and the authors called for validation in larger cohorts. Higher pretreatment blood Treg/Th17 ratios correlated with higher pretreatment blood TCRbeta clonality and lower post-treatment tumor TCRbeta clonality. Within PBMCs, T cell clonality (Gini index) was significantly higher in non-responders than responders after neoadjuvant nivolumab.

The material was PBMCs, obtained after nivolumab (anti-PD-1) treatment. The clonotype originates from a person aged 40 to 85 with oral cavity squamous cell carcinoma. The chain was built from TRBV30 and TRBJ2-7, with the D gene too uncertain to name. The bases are TGTGCCTGGAGTGTACGGGCCACCTACGAGCAGTACTTC. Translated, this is CAWSVRATYEQYF. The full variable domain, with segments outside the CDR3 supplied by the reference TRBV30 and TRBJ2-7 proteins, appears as SQTIHQWPATLVQPVGSPLSLECTVEGTSNPNLYWYRQAAGRGLQLLFYSVGIGQISSEVPQNLSASRPQDRQFILSSKKLLLSDSGFYLCAWSVRATYEQYFGPGTRLTVT.